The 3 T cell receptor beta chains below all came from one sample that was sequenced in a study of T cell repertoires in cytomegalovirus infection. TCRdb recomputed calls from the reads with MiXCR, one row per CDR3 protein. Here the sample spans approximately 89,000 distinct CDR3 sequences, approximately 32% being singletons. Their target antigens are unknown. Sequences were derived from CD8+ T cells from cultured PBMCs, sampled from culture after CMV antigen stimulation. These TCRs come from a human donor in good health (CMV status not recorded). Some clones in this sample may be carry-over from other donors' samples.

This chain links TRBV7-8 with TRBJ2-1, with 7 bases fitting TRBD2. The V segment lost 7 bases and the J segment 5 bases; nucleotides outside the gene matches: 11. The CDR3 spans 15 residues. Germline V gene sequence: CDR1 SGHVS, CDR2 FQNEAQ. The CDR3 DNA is TGTGCCAGCACCCCACCGGGGGGAGGGGACAATGAGCAGTTCTTC. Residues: CASTPPGGGDNEQFF.

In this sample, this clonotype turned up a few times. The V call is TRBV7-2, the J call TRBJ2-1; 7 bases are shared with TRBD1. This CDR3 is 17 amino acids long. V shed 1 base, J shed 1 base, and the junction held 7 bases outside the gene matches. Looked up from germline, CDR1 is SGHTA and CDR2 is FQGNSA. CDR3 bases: TGTGCCAGCAGCTTAGTACGAGGACAGGAGTCCTACAATGAGCAGTTCTTC. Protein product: CASSLVRGQESYNEQFF.

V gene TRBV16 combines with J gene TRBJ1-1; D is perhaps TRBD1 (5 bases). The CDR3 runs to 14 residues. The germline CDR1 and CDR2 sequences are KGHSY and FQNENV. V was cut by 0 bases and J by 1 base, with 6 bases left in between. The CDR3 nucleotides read TGTGCCAGCAGCCAATCGGGGGGGAACACTGAAGCTTTCTTT. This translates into CASSQSGGNTEAFF.